The 11 T cell receptor beta chains reported below all come from one sample, sequenced in a study of technical replicates of blood from a handful of donors. Produced via immunoSEQ multiplex PCR; TCRdb's table is partial and in-frame only. The data contain 50,000 to 70,000 clones, 85% to 90% of them seen just once; the ten biggest clones take up about 4.6%. Sequences were obtained from PBMCs. The receptors were sampled from a human donor in good health. Some clones in this sample may be carry-over from other donors' samples.

The sample holds a few counts of this clone. J is TRBJ1-2 and V is TRBV14; D unresolved. The germline gives CDR1 SGHDN, CDR2 FVKESK. Trimming cost V 0 bases and J 7 bases, with 12 bases left between them. CDR3 length: 14 amino acids. DNA of the CDR3: TGTGCCAGCAGCCAAGATCACGGGGTCGGTGGCTACACCTTC. Its protein is CASSQDHGVGGYTF.

This sequence joins TRBV7-8 and TRBJ1-2; D call uncertain. The CDR3 consists of 13 residues. V lost 5 bases, J lost 7 bases, and 14 bases lay in between. From germline, CDR1 is SGHVS and CDR2 FQNEAQ. In DNA, the CDR3 is TGTGCCAGCAGCCAAACGGGATTTGGTGGCTACACCTTC. It codes for CASSQTGFGGYTF.

V gene TRBV19 combines with J gene TRBJ1-2, with 7 bases aligning to TRBD1. V trimming: 6 bases; J trimming: 7 bases; junction bases outside the gene matches: 11. In germline, CDR1 is LNHDA, CDR2 SQIVND (reference sequence). The CDR3 has 14 residues. The CDR3 loop is CASRPSDRFIGYTF. The CDR3 nucleotides read TGTGCCAGTAGGCCATCGGACAGGTTTATTGGCTACACCTTC.

This chain connects TRBV27 to TRBJ1-2; 7 nucleotides line up with TRBD1. Germline lookup yields CDR1 MNHEY and CDR2 SMNVEV (reference sequence). The V and J ends lost 4 bases and 2 bases, in that order; junction bases with no gene match: 7. This CDR3 contains 15 residues. For the CDR3, the DNA is TGTGCCAGCAGTTCCTTTGGGACAGACAACTATGGCTACACCTTC. The encoded protein is CASSSFGTDNYGYTF.

The CDR3 is CASVQGTGEEQFF. The CDR3 coding sequence is TGCGCCAGCGTTCAGGGGACCGGGGAGGAGCAGTTCTTC. The chain links TRBV5-1 to TRBJ2-1, with TRBD1 as a possible D gene (6 bases). Germline assignment: CDR1 SGHRS and CDR2 YFSETQ. The V end was cut by 7 bases, the J end by 10 bases, with 18 bases between. This CDR3 spans 13 amino acids.

The chain is built from TRBV29-1 and TRBJ1-2, with D maybe TRBD1 (5 bases). Per the germline V gene, CDR1 is SQVTM and CDR2 is ANQGSEA. V lost 6 bases to trimming and J lost 1 base, with 12 bases between them. CDR3 length equals 13 residues. In nucleotides, the CDR3 is TGCAGCGTGAGTGACAGCAGTAACTATGGCTACACCTTC. Its translation is CSVSDSSNYGYTF.

This clone was observed a few times. The genes are TRBV9 and TRBJ1-1, with D possibly being TRBD1 (6 bases). CDR3 length: 16 amino acids. CDR1 and CDR2 from the germline V gene are SGDLS and YYNGEE. Trimming pared 4 bases from V and 7 bases from J, leaving 23 bases between. The CDR3 region is CASSPVLAGTLSEAFF. Written as DNA, the CDR3 is TGTGCCAGCAGCCCAGTTCTGGCCGGGACACTAAGTGAAGCTTTCTTT. The variable domain in full, completed from reference TRBV9 and TRBJ1-1, reads DSGVTQTPKHLITATGQRVTLRCSPRSGDLSVYWYQQSLDQGLQFLIQYYNGEERAKGNILERFSAQQFPDLHSELNLSSLELGDSALYFCASSPVLAGTLSEAFFGQGTRLTVV.

V usage is TRBV4-1 and J usage is TRBJ2-3; 13 bases agree with TRBD2. Germline-derived CDR1 and CDR2 are MGHRA and YSYEKL. There are 17 residues in the CDR3. The trim removed 4 bases at V and 2 bases at J, leaving 6 bases unmatched. The CDR3 sequence: CASSRQTSGGTTDTQYF. CDR3 coding DNA: TGCGCCAGCAGCCGTCAGACTAGCGGGGGGACCACAGATACGCAGTATTTT.

The V and J genes are TRBV5-1 and TRBJ2-1; TRBD2 aligns across 9 bases. The CDR3 has 16 amino acids. Germline assignment: CDR1 SGHRS and CDR2 YFSETQ. With 1 base clipped from V and 15 bases from J, the junction kept 17 bases outside the gene matches. In nucleotides, the CDR3 is TGCGCCAGCAGCTTGAGAAGGGTTGCGGGAGGGGAGTTGGGGTTCTTC. It specifies CASSLRRVAGGELGFF. The whole variable domain, remainder taken from reference TRBV5-1 and TRBJ2-1, is KAGVTQTPRYLIKTRGQQVTLSCSPISGHRSVSWYQQTPGQGLQFLFEYFSETQRNKGNFPGRFSGRQFSNSRSEMNVSTLELGDSALYLCASSLRRVAGGELGFFGPGTRLTVL.

The chain employs TRBV5-1 and TRBJ1-1; the D gene is possibly TRBD1 (6 bases). The CDR3 extends over 13 amino acids. Germline CDR1 SGHRS, CDR2 YFSETQ. V was shortened by 7 bases and J by 2 bases, with 12 bases between the two germline ends. CDR3 DNA sequence: TGCGCCAGCGCCGGACAGTTTAACACTGAAGCTTTCTTT. Translated: CASAGQFNTEAFF.

This clone was detected only a few times. This chain uses TRBV4-2 with TRBJ2-7, with D possibly matching TRBD1 (5 bases). This CDR3 comprises 14 residues. Per the germline V gene, CDR1 is LGHNA and CDR2 is YNFKEQ. V gave up 4 bases and J gave up 0 bases, with 10 bases separating them. CDR3 amino acids: CASSPGPSSYEQYF. The CDR3 coding sequence is TGTGCCAGCAGCCCAGGGCCGAGCTCCTACGAGCAGTACTTC.